Only a few counts were recorded for the clone carrying this T cell receptor (beta chain). Its antigen is currently unknown. This specimen belongs to a study of cytomegalovirus exposure and HLA in healthy donors. Study-wide context: In a previous analysis, some 110 million unique TCR beta sequences were found from 170 million or so T cells.

Study-level points and caveats: Researchers catalogued about 160 TCR beta chains as cytomegalovirus-associated.

13 Jbeta primers and 60 Vbeta primers were used for the PCR. The method was immunoSEQ multiplex PCR; TCRdb's version includes in-frame clones alone and lacks a portion of them. The table lists 140,000 to 150,000 clones, roughly 9.8% of them singletons. Sequencing was performed on PBMCs. The source of this sequence is a middle-aged man in good health and CMV-seronegative.

DNA for the CDR3: TGTGCCACCAGCAGATTTCGGACAGGGGGCTTTAATTCACCCCTCCACTTT. Translated, it gives CATSRFRTGGFNSPLHF. The chain uses TRBV15 and TRBJ1-6; TRBD1 agrees at 11 bases. The CDR3 has 17 amino acids. The germline gives CDR1 LNHNV, CDR2 YYDKDF (reference sequence). V was clipped by 2 bases and J by 6 bases; unmatched bases: 6.